This T cell receptor beta chain originates from a study of blood T cell repertoires in COVID-19. For the study at large: Italy, Spain and the United States were the sources of the convalescent and acute COVID-19 samples. Sample material is recorded as cDNA or gDNA derived from T cells, B-cell-depleted T cells, or PBMCs.

Original processing notes: Scientists estimated how many nucleated cells there were by amplifying reference gene primers. The method was immunoSEQ multiplex PCR; TCRdb's version includes in-frame clones alone and lacks a portion of them. The DNA gave D and trimming, while V, J and clone size come from that table. The data show approximately 120,000 clones, over 70% seen once. The J segment lost 6 bases and the V segment lost 5 bases, leaving 6 bases of the junction unmatched. The CDR3 runs to 14 residues. Germline CDR1 is SGHTA and CDR2 is FQGNSA. This clone was observed a few times. Other DNA sequences in the sample encode the same CDR3.

The sequenced sample consisted of peripheral blood. The rearrangement uses TRBV7-2 and TRBJ1-5; TRBD1 matches 8 bases. The receptor's source is a human donor in a cohort sampled during active or convalescent COVID-19. The CDR3 loop is CASSPDRGGQPQHF. CDR3 coding DNA: TGTGCCAGCAGCCCCGACAGGGGAGGTCAGCCCCAGCATTTT.